What follows are 8 T cell receptor beta chains derived from one specimen sequenced in a study of cytomegalovirus exposure and HLA in healthy donors. The primer mix had 60 Vbeta and 13 Jbeta primers. TCRdb's table, derived via immunoSEQ multiplex PCR, lists solely in-frame clones and lacks some. The repertoire holds tens of thousands of clones, around three fifths seen once, with 3.9% in the top ten. The source material was PBMCs. Every receptor here comes from a man between 25 and 39 years old in good health and CMV-seronegative.

This chain connects TRBV27 to TRBJ2-1; 11 bases map to TRBD2. Per germline, CDR1 MNHEY and CDR2 SMNVEV (reference sequence). The junction had 7 bases not matched to a gene; V was cut back by 6 bases and J by 9 bases. The CDR3 loop spans 14 amino acids. The CDR3 here is CASRLAGGLGEQFF. The CDR3 bases are TGTGCCAGCAGGTTAGCGGGAGGGCTCGGTGAGCAGTTCTTC.

The gene calls are TRBV19 and TRBJ1-4, with unresolved D. Per the germline V gene, CDR1 is LNHDA and CDR2 is SQIVND (reference sequence). The V and J ends lost 5 bases and 5 bases respectively, with 15 bases between them. The CDR3 loop spans 15 amino acids. CDR3 residues: CASSPRSGGNEKLFF. The CDR3 DNA follows: TGTGCCAGTAGTCCCCGATCAGGAGGGAATGAAAAACTGTTTTTT.

The chain recombines TRBV11-2 with TRBJ2-3; 7 bases agree with TRBD2. The CDR3 length is 14 residues. The germline V gene encodes CDR1 SGHAT and CDR2 FQNNGV. J was trimmed by 6 bases and V by 6 bases; bases with no gene match: 9. CDR3 residues: CASRPAGEFDTQYF. In DNA, the CDR3 is TGTGCCAGCAGACCGGCGGGGGAGTTCGATACGCAGTATTTT.

This chain joins TRBV9 and TRBJ2-1, with 7 nucleotides matching TRBD1. CDR1 and CDR2 from the germline V gene are SGDLS and YYNGEE. The CDR3 loop spans 15 amino acids. V lost 3 bases, J lost 4 bases, and 7 bases stayed unmatched. CDR3 sequence: CASSEQPGQYNEQFF. CDR3 coding DNA: TGTGCCAGCAGCGAACAACCGGGACAGTACAATGAGCAGTTCTTC.

The chain has TRBV6-1 and TRBJ2-5, with 11 positions matching TRBD2. CDR1 and CDR2 from the germline V gene are MNHNS and SASEGT. There are 16 residues in the CDR3. V shed 2 bases and J 2 bases; nucleotides not matched to a gene: 4. The CDR3 region has the DNA TGTGCCAGCAGTGAATTAGCGGGAGGGCCGCAAGAGACCCAGTACTTC. It translates to CASSELAGGPQETQYF.

CDR3 bases: TGTGCCAGCAGCTTAGCATTCGAGGTCGAGCAGTACTTC. As protein: CASSLAFEVEQYF. The J gene is TRBJ2-7, the V gene TRBV7-2; unclear D gene. V lost 0 bases and J lost 6, with 9 bases in between. CDR1 is SGHTA, CDR2 FQGNSA, per germline. The CDR3 contains 13 residues. Supplemented by reference TRBV7-2 and TRBJ2-7, the full variable domain reads GAGVSQSPSNKVTEKGKDVELRCDPISGHTALYWYRQSLGQGLEFLIYFQGNSAPDKSGLPSDRFSAERTGGSVSTLTIQRTQQEDSAVYLCASSLAFEVEQYFGPGTRLTVT.

The chain is built from TRBV10-1 and TRBJ2-7; no clear D. Germline CDR1 is WNHNN and CDR2 is SYGVQD (reference sequence). The CDR3 covers 14 residues. V was shortened by 3 bases and J by 0 bases, with 9 bases between the two germline ends. CDR3 loop: CASSEYVSSYEQYF. CDR3 DNA sequence: TGCGCCAGCAGTGAATACGTTAGCTCCTACGAGCAGTACTTC.

The genes are TRBV7-9 and TRBJ1-1, with 8 bases lining up with TRBD1. The CDR3 length is 16 residues. Germline V gene data show CDR1 as SEHNR and CDR2 as FQNEAQ (reference sequence). With 4 bases clipped from V and 1 base from J, the junction kept 8 bases outside the gene matches. The CDR3 coding sequence is TGTGCCAGCAGCTACAGGGGGTTTTTTGCGAACACTGAAGCTTTCTTT. This sequence encodes CASSYRGFFANTEAFF. Full variable domain (outside the CDR3, taken from reference TRBV7-9 and TRBJ1-1): DTGVSQNPRHKITKRGQNVTFRCDPISEHNRLYWYRQTLGQGPEFLTYFQNEAQLEKSRLLSDRFSAERPKGSFSTLEIQRTEQGDSAMYLCASSYRGFFANTEAFFGQGTRLTVV.